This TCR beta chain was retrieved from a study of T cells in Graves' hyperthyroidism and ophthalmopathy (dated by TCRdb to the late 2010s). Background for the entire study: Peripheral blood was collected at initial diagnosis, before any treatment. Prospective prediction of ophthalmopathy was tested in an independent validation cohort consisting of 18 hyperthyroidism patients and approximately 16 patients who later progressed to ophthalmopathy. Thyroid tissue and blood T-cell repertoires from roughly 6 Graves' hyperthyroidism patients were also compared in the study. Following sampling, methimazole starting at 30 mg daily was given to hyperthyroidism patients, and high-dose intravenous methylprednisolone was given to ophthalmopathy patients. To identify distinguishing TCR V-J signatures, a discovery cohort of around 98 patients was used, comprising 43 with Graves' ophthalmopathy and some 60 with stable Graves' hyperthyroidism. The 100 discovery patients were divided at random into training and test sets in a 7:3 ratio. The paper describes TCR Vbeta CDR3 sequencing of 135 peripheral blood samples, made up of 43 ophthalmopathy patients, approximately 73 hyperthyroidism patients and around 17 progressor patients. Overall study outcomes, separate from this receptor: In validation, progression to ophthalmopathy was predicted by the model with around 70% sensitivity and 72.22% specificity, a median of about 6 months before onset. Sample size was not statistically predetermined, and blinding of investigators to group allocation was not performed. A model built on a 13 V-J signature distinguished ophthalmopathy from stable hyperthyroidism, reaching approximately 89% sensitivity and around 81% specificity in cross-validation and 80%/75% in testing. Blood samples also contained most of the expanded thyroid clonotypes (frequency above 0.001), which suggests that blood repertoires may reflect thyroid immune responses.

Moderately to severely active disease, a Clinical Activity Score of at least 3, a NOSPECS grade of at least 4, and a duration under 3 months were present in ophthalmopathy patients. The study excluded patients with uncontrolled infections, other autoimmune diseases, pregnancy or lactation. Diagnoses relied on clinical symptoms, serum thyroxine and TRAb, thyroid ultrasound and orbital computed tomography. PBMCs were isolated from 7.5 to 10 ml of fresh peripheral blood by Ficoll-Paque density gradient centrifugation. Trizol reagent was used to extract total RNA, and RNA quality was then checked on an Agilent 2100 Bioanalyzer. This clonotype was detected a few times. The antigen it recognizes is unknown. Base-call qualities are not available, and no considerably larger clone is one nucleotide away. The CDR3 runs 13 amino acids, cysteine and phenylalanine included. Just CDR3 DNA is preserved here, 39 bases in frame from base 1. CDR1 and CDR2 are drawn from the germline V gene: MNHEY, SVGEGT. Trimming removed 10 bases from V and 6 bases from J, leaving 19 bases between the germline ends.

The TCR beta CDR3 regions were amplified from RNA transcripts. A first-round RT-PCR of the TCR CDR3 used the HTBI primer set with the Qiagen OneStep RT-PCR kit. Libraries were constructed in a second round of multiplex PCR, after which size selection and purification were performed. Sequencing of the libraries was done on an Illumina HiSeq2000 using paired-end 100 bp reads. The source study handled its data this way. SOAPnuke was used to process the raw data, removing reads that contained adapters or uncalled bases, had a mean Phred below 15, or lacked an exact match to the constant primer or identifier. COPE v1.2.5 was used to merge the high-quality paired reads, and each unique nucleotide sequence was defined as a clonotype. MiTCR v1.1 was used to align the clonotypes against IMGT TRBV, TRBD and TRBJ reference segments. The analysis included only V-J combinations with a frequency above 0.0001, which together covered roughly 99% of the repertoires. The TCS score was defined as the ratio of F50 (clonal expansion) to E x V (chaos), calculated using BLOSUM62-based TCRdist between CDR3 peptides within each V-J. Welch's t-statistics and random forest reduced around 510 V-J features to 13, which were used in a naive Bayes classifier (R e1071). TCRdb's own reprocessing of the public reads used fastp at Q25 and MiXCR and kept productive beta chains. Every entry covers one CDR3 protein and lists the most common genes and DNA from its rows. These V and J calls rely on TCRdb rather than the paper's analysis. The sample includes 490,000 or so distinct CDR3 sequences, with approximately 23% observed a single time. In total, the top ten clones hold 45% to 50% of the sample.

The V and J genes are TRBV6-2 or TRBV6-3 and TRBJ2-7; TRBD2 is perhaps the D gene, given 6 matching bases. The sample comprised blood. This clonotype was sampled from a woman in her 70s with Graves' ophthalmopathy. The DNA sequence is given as TGTGCCACCCTCGAGGGGACGGGGGTCGAGCAGTACTTC. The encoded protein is CATLEGTGVEQYF.